This T cell receptor (beta chain) was sequenced during a study of monozygotic twins with cystic fibrosis. Regarding the study as a whole: Clonality was generally low (median roughly 0.01), higher in the most severe patients. V usage most resembled the co-twin in 13 of 16 pairs. Unrelated CF individuals shared fewer identical clonotypes than monozygotic CF twins.

Sequencing was performed with immunoSEQ multiplex PCR; in TCRdb, only in-frame clones are kept and a portion is missing. The table lists around 25,000 clones, 96% of them singletons, with around 2.5% in the top ten. V gave up 2 bases and J gave up 5 bases; unmatched junction bases: 17. The germline V gene encodes CDR1 LGHNA and CDR2 YNFKEQ. The CDR3 is 19 amino acids. In the case of this clone: Antigen: not known.

The TCR originated in a girl aged 2 to 9 with cystic fibrosis. The sample comprised blood. V usage is TRBV4-2 and J usage is TRBJ2-3; 9 nucleotides match TRBD2. The CDR3 bases are TGTGCCAGCAGCCAAATAGAGATTAGCGGGAGAGGGGATGAAGATACGCAGTATTTT. It translates to CASSQIEISGRGDEDTQYF.